Listed below are T cell receptor beta chains from one sample, sequenced in a study of T cells in Graves' hyperthyroidism and ophthalmopathy. TCRdb re-called the multiplex PCR reads with MiXCR, one entry per CDR3 protein. The sample lists around 620,000 distinct CDR3 sequences; 13% to 15% were seen once. The sequencing sample was made of blood. All receptors derive from a woman aged 18-35 years with Graves' ophthalmopathy. CDR3s include the opening cysteine and the closing phenylalanine or tryptophan. The D gene is left open where the match is weak. Size is omitted from some rows. Given values are once, few, many or a class for expanded clones.

cdr3_aa cdr3_nt v_call clone_size d_call j_call
CASSLQIRGGSETQYF TGTGCCAGCAGTCTCCAGATAAGGGGGGGTTCAGAGACCCAGTACTTC TRBV27 many - TRBJ2-5
CAWRGGGGYYGYTF TGTGCCTGGAGGGGGGGCGGAGGATACTATGGCTACACCTTC TRBV30 many - TRBJ1-2
CSARNGDSGRYSNQPQHF TGCAGTGCTAGAAACGGGGACAGCGGTCGATATAGCAATCAGCCCCAGCATTTT TRBV20-1 many TRBD1 TRBJ1-5
CASSLVTGTAGYEQYF TGTGCCAGCAGCTTAGTGACCGGGACAGCCGGATACGAGCAGTACTTC TRBV7-8 many TRBD1 TRBJ2-7
CASSPITGPPESGGYTF TGTGCCAGCAGCCCCATTACGGGACCCCCCGAGTCGGGGGGCTACACCTTC TRBV7-6 few - TRBJ1-2
CASSYAGLIGELFF TGTGCCAGCAGTTACGCAGGGTTGATCGGGGAGCTGTTTTTT TRBV6-2/TRBV6-3 once - TRBJ2-2
CASSFGGELFF TGTGCCAGCAGTTTCGGCGGGGAGCTGTTTTTT TRBV7-9 many - TRBJ2-2
CASSLGDDANTGELFF TGTGCCAGCAGCTTAGGGGACGATGCGAACACCGGGGAGCTGTTTTTT TRBV11-2 many - TRBJ2-2
CSASNPLTHQPQHF TGCAGTGCATCGAATCCTTTGACCCATCAGCCCCAGCATTTT TRBV20-1 few - TRBJ1-5
CASSLRGGGVLQETQYF TGTGCCAGCAGCTTAAGGGGGGGCGGAGTCCTACAAGAGACCCAGTACTTC TRBV7-3 - - TRBJ2-5
CASRLHAAESTGELFF TGTGCCAGCAGACTCCACGCCGCCGAAAGCACCGGGGAGCTGTTTTTT TRBV12-3/TRBV12-4 - - TRBJ2-2
CASRLTTGGKTSYEQYF TGTGCCAGCAGGCTGACAACGGGAGGGAAAACCTCCTACGAGCAGTACTTC TRBV6-1 many TRBD2 TRBJ2-7
CASSQRDRGYNEQFF TGTGCCAGCAGCCAAAGGGACAGGGGATACAATGAGCAGTTCTTC TRBV3-2 many - TRBJ2-1
CSVGGTSDEKLFF TGCAGCGTTGGCGGGACGTCTGATGAAAAACTGTTTTTT TRBV29-1 - - TRBJ1-4
CASSCKAGWWGSQPQHF TGTGCCAGCAGTTGCAAGGCAGGGTGGTGGGGCAGTCAGCCCCAGCATTTT TRBV6-5 - - TRBJ1-5
CASSVGGPRTGLGETQYF TGTGCCAGCAGCGTAGGAGGCCCGAGGACAGGGCTAGGTGAGACCCAGTACTTC TRBV9 many TRBD1 TRBJ2-5
CASRGILSGNTIYF TGTGCCAGCAGAGGGATTCTCTCTGGAAACACCATATATTTT TRBV25-1 - - TRBJ1-3